This T cell receptor (beta chain) was profiled in a study of cytomegalovirus exposure and HLA in healthy donors. Findings and caveats of the study: The availability of immune exposure information extended only to CMV serostatus. Roughly even sequencing depth across donors was the assumption behind the presence/absence analyses.

A remark on this clone: Its antigen is not identified.

The CDR3 totals 15 residues. Per the germline V gene, CDR1 is SGHRS and CDR2 is YFSETQ. J lost 0 bases, V lost 4 bases, and 4 bases had no gene match. Vbeta (60) and Jbeta (13) primers were used in the PCR. The assay was immunoSEQ multiplex PCR, and TCRdb's table has in-frame clones only and misses some. The sample contains around 250,000 clones, 81% of which appear only once. This chain connects TRBV5-1 to TRBJ2-3, with TRBD2 matching over 8 bases. The receptor was isolated from a woman aged 55-69 years in good health and CMV-seropositive. The sequenced material came from PBMCs. The CDR3 reads CASSLGGRSTDTQYF. CDR3 nucleotide sequence: TGCGCCAGCAGCCTCGGCGGGAGGAGCACAGATACGCAGTATTTT.